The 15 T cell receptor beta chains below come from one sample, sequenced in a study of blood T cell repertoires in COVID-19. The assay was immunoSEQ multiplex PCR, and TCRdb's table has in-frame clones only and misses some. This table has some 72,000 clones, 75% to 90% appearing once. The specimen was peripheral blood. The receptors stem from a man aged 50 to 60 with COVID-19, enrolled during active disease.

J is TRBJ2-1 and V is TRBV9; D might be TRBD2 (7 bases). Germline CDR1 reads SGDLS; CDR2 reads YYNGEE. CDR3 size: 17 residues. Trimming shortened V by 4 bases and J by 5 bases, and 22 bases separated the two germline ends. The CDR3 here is CASSTTTGYAGDNEQFF. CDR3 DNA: TGTGCCAGCAGCACCACGACAGGTTATGCGGGGGACAATGAGCAGTTCTTC.

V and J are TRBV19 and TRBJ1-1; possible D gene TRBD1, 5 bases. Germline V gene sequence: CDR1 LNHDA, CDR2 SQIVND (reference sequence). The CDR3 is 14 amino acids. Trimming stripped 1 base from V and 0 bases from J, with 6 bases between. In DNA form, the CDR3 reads TGTGCCAGTAGTATAGGACAGCTGAACACTGAAGCTTTCTTT. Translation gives CASSIGQLNTEAFF.

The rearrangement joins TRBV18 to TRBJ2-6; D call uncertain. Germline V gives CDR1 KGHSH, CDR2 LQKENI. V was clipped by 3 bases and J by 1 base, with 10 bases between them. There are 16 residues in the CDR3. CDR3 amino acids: CASSPKAGSGANVLTF. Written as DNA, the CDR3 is TGTGCCAGCTCACCTAAGGCCGGGTCTGGGGCCAACGTCCTGACTTTC.

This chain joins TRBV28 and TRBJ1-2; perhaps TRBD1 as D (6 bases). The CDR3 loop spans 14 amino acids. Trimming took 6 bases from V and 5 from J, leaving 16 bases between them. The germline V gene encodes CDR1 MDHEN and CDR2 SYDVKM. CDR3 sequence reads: CASRPRGGGYGYTF. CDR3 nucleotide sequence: TGTGCCAGCAGACCCCGAGGGGGGGGGTATGGCTACACCTTC.

CDR3 protein: CASSSGSLQPQHF. CDR3 DNA: TGTGCCAGCAGCTCCGGGTCCCTTCAGCCCCAGCATTTT. The chain recombines TRBV12-3 or TRBV12-4 with TRBJ1-5; D is unresolved. Trimming shortened V by 6 bases and J by 6 bases, and 12 bases separated the two germline ends. The CDR3 covers 13 residues.

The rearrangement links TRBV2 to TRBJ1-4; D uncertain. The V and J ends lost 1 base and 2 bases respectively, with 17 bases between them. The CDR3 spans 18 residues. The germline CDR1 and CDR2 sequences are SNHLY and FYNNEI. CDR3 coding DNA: TGTGCCAGCAGTGAAGTGTCGGTAATCCGGGAGACTAATGAAAAACTGTTTTTT. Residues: CASSEVSVIRETNEKLFF. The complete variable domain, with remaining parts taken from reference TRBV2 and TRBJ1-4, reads EPEVTQTPSHQVTQMGQEVILRCVPISNHLYFYWYRQILGQKVEFLVSFYNNEISEKSEIFDDQFSVERPDGSNFTLKIRSTKLEDSAMYFCASSEVSVIRETNEKLFFGSGTQLSVL.

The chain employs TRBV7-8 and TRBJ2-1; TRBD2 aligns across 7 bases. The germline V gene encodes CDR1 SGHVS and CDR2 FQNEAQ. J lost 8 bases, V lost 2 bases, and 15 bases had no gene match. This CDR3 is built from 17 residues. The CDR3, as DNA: TGTGCCAGCAGCTTACGAGGTGCTAGCGGCAGGTACGATGAGCAGTTCTTC. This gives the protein CASSLRGASGRYDEQFF.

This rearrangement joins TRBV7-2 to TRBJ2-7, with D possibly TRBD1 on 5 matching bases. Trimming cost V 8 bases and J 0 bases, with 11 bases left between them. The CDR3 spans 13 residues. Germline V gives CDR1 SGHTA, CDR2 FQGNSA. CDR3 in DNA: TGTGCCAGCGGACGGACACTCTCCTACGAGCAGTACTTC. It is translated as CASGRTLSYEQYF.

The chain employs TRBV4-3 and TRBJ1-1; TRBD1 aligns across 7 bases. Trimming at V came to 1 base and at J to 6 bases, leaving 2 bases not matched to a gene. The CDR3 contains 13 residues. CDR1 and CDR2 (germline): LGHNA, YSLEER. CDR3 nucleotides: TGCGCCAGCAGCCAAGGTCAGGGGGCTGAAGCTTTCTTT. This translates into CASSQGQGAEAFF.

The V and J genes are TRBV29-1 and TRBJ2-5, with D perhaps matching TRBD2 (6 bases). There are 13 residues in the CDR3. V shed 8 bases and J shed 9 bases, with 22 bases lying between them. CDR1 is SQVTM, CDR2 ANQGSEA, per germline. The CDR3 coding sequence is TGCAGCACCGGGGACTCTCCCCCGTGGGCCCAGTACTTC. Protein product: CSTGDSPPWAQYF.

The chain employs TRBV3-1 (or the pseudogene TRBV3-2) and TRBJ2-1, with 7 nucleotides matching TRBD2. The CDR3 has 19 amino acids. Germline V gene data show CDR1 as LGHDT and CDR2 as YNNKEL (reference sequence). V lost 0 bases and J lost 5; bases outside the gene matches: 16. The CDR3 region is CASSQERMQGGRANNEQFF. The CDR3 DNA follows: TGTGCCAGCAGCCAAGAAAGAATGCAAGGAGGGAGGGCCAACAATGAGCAGTTCTTC.

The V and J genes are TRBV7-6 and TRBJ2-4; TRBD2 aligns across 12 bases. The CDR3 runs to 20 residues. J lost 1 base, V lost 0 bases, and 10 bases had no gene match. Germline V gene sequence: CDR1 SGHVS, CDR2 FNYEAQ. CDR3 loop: CASSLASSSGRGTAKNIQYF. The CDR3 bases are TGTGCCAGCAGCTTAGCGAGCTCTAGCGGGAGGGGTACGGCCAAAAACATTCAGTACTTC.

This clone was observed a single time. CDR3 protein: CASSPGTGGREETQYF. CDR3 coding DNA: TGTGCCAGCAGCCCCGGGACAGGGGGAAGGGAAGAGACCCAGTACTTC. V and J are TRBV11-3 and TRBJ2-5; TRBD1 matches at 11 bases. The CDR3 runs 16 residues. The V gene end was trimmed by 5 bases and the J gene end by 3 bases; junction bases not matched to a gene: 8. Germline V lookup: CDR1 SGHNT, CDR2 YENEEA.

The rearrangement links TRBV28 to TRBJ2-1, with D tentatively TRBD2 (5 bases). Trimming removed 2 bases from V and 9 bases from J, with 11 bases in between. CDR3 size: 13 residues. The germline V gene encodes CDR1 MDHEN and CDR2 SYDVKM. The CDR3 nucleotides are TGTGCCAGCAGTTTACCGGAGCGGATTGAGCAGTTCTTC. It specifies CASSLPERIEQFF.

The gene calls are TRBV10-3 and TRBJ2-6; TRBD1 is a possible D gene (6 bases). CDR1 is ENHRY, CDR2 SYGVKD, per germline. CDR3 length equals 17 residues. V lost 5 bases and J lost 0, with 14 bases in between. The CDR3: CAISNGQRSSGANVLTF. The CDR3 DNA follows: TGTGCCATCAGTAACGGACAGAGAAGCTCTGGGGCCAACGTCCTGACTTTC.